The 15 T cell receptor beta chains listed next were all sequenced from one sample in a study of blood T cells in healthy people across ages. A sample-barcoded 5' primer and a J-beta primer mix were used in a second PCR of roughly 7 to 11 cycles. TCRdb analysed the 5' RACE reads with MiXCR anew, one entry per CDR3 protein. The data contain more than 1 million distinct CDR3 sequences, around 45% of them seen just once; the ten biggest clones take up 15% to 20%. Input material: blood. These receptors came from a woman in her sixties in good health.

This chain uses TRBV14 with TRBJ2-4, with 8 bases identical to TRBD2. The last part of the DNA fits TRBJ2-7 better; the J call may be wrong. This CDR3 has 13 residues. The germline gives CDR1 SGHDN, CDR2 FVKESK. CDR3 in DNA: TGTGCCAGCAGCCAGAAACTAGCGGTCGAGCAGTACTTC. Its translation: CASSQKLAVEQYF.

The chain employs TRBV9 and TRBJ2-7; the match to TRBD2 covers 8 bases. The V and J ends lost 3 bases and 7 bases, in that order; junction bases with no gene match: 9. The CDR3 has 14 amino acids. CDR1 and CDR2 (germline): SGDLS, YYNGEE. CDR3 DNA sequence: TGTGCCAGCAGCGCGGGGACTAGAGGCAATGAGCAGTACTTC. Amino acids: CASSAGTRGNEQYF. Filled out from reference TRBV9 and TRBJ2-7, the complete variable domain reads DSGVTQTPKHLITATGQRVTLRCSPRSGDLSVYWYQQSLDQGLQFLIQYYNGEERAKGNILERFSAQQFPDLHSELNLSSLELGDSALYFCASSAGTRGNEQYFGPGTRLTVT.

The chain couples TRBV6-6 to TRBJ2-3; D is undetermined. Germline lookup yields CDR1 MNHNY and CDR2 SVGAGI (reference sequence). V was cut by 8 bases and J by 1 base, with 10 bases left in between. The CDR3 runs 13 residues. The CDR3 nucleotides are TGTGCCAGCGCTATCGGACGCACAGATACGCAGTATTTT. This codes for CASAIGRTDTQYF.

The chain combines TRBV6-2 or TRBV6-3 with TRBJ2-7; TRBD2 aligns across 7 bases. From germline, CDR1 is MNHEY and CDR2 SVGEGT. The CDR3 consists of 14 residues. V lost 1 base to trimming and J lost 2 bases; unmatched junction nucleotides: 2. CDR3 sequence reads: CASSYFSGAYEQYF. The CDR3 nucleotides are TGTGCCAGCAGTTACTTCAGCGGGGCCTACGAGCAGTACTTC.

The CDR3 nucleotides read TGTGCCAGCAGCTTAGCGCGAAGTGGGGGGCCGGGGGATGGCTACACCTTC. Amino acids: CASSLARSGGPGDGYTF. This chain uses TRBV7-6 with TRBJ1-2, with TRBD1 as a possible D gene (6 bases). CDR1 and CDR2 (germline): SGHVS, FNYEAQ. The V and J ends lost 0 bases and 6 bases respectively, with 20 bases between them. This CDR3 region has 17 residues.

This sequence joins TRBV29-1 and TRBJ2-7; D remains ambiguous. V dropped 5 bases and J dropped 1 base, with 21 bases sitting between them. Germline CDR1 is SQVTM and CDR2 is ANQGSEA. This CDR3 has 16 residues. The CDR3, as DNA: TGCAGCGTTCCTCTCCACCATGAGCCAGAATCCTACGAGCAGTACTTC. Residues: CSVPLHHEPESYEQYF.

This clonotype has only a few counts. The chain uses TRBV5-6 and TRBJ2-4, with 7 bases matching TRBD1. This CDR3 region has 13 residues. The J segment lost 7 bases and the V segment lost 4 bases, leaving 5 bases of the junction unmatched. The V gene's germline CDR1 is SGHDT and CDR2 YYEEEE. The CDR3 here is CASSRGTANIQYF. In nucleotides, the CDR3 is TGTGCCAGCAGCCGAGGGACAGCCAACATTCAGTACTTC.

This clonotype was counted a few times. The chain uses TRBV6-2 or TRBV6-3 and TRBJ1-1; D gene uncertain. Trimming pared 0 bases from V and 6 bases from J, leaving 8 bases between. Germline V lookup: CDR1 MNHEY, CDR2 SVGEGT. The CDR3 contains 13 residues. CDR3 loop: CASSYSRVSEAFF. CDR3 DNA: TGTGCCAGCAGTTACTCGAGAGTATCTGAAGCTTTCTTT.

This chain connects TRBV20-1 to TRBJ1-1; D remains unclear. Germline V gives CDR1 DFQATT, CDR2 SNEGSKA (reference sequence). CDR3 size: 13 residues. V shed 3 bases and J shed 4 bases, with 12 bases lying between them. Here the CDR3 DNA reads TGCAGTGCTAGTCTGGTATCGGGCACTGAAGCTTTCTTT. Amino acids: CSASLVSGTEAFF.

This clonotype was counted between two and nine times. The rearrangement uses TRBV29-1 and TRBJ2-7; TRBD2 might be the D (7 bases). Trimming removed 4 bases from V and 5 bases from J, with 15 bases in between. The germline gives CDR1 SQVTM, CDR2 ANQGSEA. This CDR3 is 13 amino acids long. CDR3 nucleotide sequence: TGCAGCGTTGGGATGGGGGGGGCAAACGAGCAGTACTTC. Encoded protein: CSVGMGGANEQYF.

V gene TRBV7-2 combines with J gene TRBJ2-7, with TRBD2 identical over 7 bases. The germline gives CDR1 SGHTA, CDR2 FQGNSA. Trimming removed 6 bases from V and 2 bases from J; junction bases left unmatched: 16. The CDR3 consists of 17 residues. DNA for the CDR3: TGTGCCAGCAGTCTTTTTTTTGGCGGGAGTGCCGCCTACGAGCAGTACTTC. This sequence encodes CASSLFFGGSAAYEQYF.

This clonotype has a count of ten or more. This chain joins TRBV20-1 and TRBJ2-5; 8 positions agree with TRBD2. This CDR3 is built from 17 residues. CDR1 is DFQATT and CDR2 is SNEGSKA in the germline V gene (reference sequence). V was pared by 3 bases and J by 2 bases, with 14 bases of the junction left unmatched. The CDR3 DNA follows: TGCAGTGCTAGGAGGCGGTCGGCCCCTAGCGGGCAAGAGACCCAGTACTTC. The encoded protein is CSARRRSAPSGQETQYF.

The rearrangement uses TRBV9 and TRBJ2-7, with a weak D call TRBD2 (6 bases). The germline V gene has CDR1 SGDLS and CDR2 YYNGEE. V was shortened by 2 bases and J by 4 bases, with 16 bases between the two germline ends. The length of the CDR3 is 15 residues. The CDR3 region has the DNA TGTGCCAGCAGCGTTGGAGGGGACCTCGTGTACGAGCAGTACTTC. Translating it yields CASSVGGDLVYEQYF.

The CDR3 DNA sequence: TGCAGTGCTAGACCGTCAGGGCTAGCTAACTATGGCTACACCTTC. It encodes CSARPSGLANYGYTF. V usage is TRBV20-1 and J usage is TRBJ1-2; a weak D match, TRBD1 (5 bases). Germline loops: CDR1 DFQATT, CDR2 SNEGSKA (reference sequence). The CDR3 runs to 15 residues. V shed 2 bases and J shed 0 bases, with 13 bases lying between them.

This clonotype appeared once. The gene calls are TRBV9 and TRBJ2-7, with TRBD1 matching 9 bases. V lost 4 bases to trimming and J lost 6 bases; unmatched junction nucleotides: 8. The CDR3 contains 14 residues. Germline assignment: CDR1 SGDLS and CDR2 YYNGEE. The CDR3 DNA reads as TGTGCCAGCAGCATCCGGGACAGGGCTGGCGAGCAGTACTTC. Protein sequence: CASSIRDRAGEQYF.